The 21 T cell receptor beta chains reported below all come from one sample, sequenced in a study of neurological immune-mediated disorders. From the 5' RACE reads, TCRdb called clonotypes with MiXCR, one entry per CDR3 protein. The table lists more than 45,000 distinct CDR3 sequences, around a tenth of them singletons, with about 20% in the top ten. Sequencing input: PBMCs. The origin of the receptors is a middle-aged woman with HTLV-1-associated myelopathy (HAM/TSP).

Only a few counts were recorded for this clonotype. The chain employs TRBV7-2 and TRBJ2-3; TRBD2 is a possible D gene (6 bases). Germline values: CDR1 SGHTA, CDR2 FQGNSA. The CDR3 is made up of 13 amino acids. Trimming removed 1 base from V and 6 bases from J, with 8 bases in between. CDR3 in DNA: TGTGCCAGCAGCTTAGTCCGGGAGGATACGCAGTATTTT. This encodes CASSLVREDTQYF.

This clonotype was seen ten or more times. The chain combines TRBV20-1 with TRBJ2-2; D unresolved. Per the germline V gene, CDR1 is DFQATT and CDR2 is SNEGSKA (reference sequence). The V end was cut by 0 bases, the J end by 4 bases, with 6 bases between. The CDR3 runs to 13 residues. In DNA form, the CDR3 reads TGCAGTGCTAGAGATAAGGTCACCGGGGAGCTGTTTTTT. Encoded protein: CSARDKVTGELFF.

This clonotype was detected many times. The V call is TRBV6-5, the J call TRBJ2-7, with no clear D. The CDR3 has 15 residues. In germline, CDR1 is MNHEY, CDR2 SVGAGI. Deletions cut 0 bases from V and 0 bases from J, with 9 bases between. As DNA, the CDR3 is TGTGCCAGCAGTTACTCGGCAAGGAGCTCCTACGAGCAGTACTTC. Amino acid sequence: CASSYSARSSYEQYF.

This clonotype came up many times. The rearrangement joins TRBV5-5 to TRBJ2-3, with 7 bases that match TRBD2. Germline CDR1 reads SGHKS; CDR2 reads YYEKEE (reference sequence). V was clipped by 0 bases and J by 2 bases; unmatched bases: 3. This CDR3 region has 15 residues. Written as DNA, the CDR3 is TGTGCCAGCAGCTTGGTGGCGGGAGTCACAGATACGCAGTATTTT. It codes for CASSLVAGVTDTQYF.

The CDR3 loop reads CAWRRRTNEKLFF. Here the CDR3 DNA reads TGTGCCTGGAGGCGTCGGACGAATGAAAAACTGTTTTTT. The J gene is TRBJ1-4, the V gene TRBV30, with no clear D. The CDR3 is 13 residues long. V was cut by 3 bases and J by 5 bases, with 10 bases left in between. The germline gives CDR1 GTSNPN, CDR2 SVGIG (reference sequence).

This clonotype occurred many times. CDR3 DNA: TGTGCCATCAGTGAGTCGAAGGGACTGTTAGGGCTGGGTTACACAGATACGCAGTATTTT. Amino acids: CAISESKGLLGLGYTDTQYF. The rearrangement uses TRBV10-3 and TRBJ2-3; tentative D call: TRBD2 (6 bases). The CDR3 spans 20 residues. The germline V and J ends were trimmed by 0 bases and 2 bases, with 24 bases remaining between them. Germline CDR1 is ENHRY and CDR2 is SYGVKD.

The sample holds many counts of this clonotype. J is TRBJ1-2 and V is TRBV18; TRBD1 might be the D (5 bases). This CDR3 region has 17 residues. V was cut by 1 base and J by 2 bases, with 17 bases left in between. Germline CDR1 and CDR2: KGHSH and LQKENI. The DNA of the CDR3 is TGTGCCAGCTCACCACAGGGGCCGGGAGAGGACAACTATGGCTACACCTTC. Residues: CASSPQGPGEDNYGYTF.

In its sample, this clonotype was seen many times. The chain joins TRBV5-1 to TRBJ2-7, with unresolved D. V was trimmed by 4 bases and J by 4 bases, leaving 18 bases between them. The CDR3 extends over 15 amino acids. Germline lookup yields CDR1 SGHRS and CDR2 YFSETQ. CDR3 region: CASSPSMDDRYEQYF. The CDR3 DNA reads as TGCGCCAGCAGCCCATCCATGGACGATCGGTACGAGCAGTACTTC.

At least ten counts were recorded for this clonotype. The chain links TRBV5-1 to TRBJ2-5; D may be TRBD2 (5 bases). CDR3 length equals 16 residues. CDR1 and CDR2 (germline): SGHRS, YFSETQ. V lost 3 bases to trimming and J lost 2 bases, with 17 bases between them. CDR3 in amino acids: CASSSQLARGQETQYF. In DNA form, the CDR3 reads TGCGCCAGCAGCTCCCAACTGGCCCGCGGGCAAGAGACCCAGTACTTC.

This clonotype has at least ten counts. The chain uses TRBV29-1 and TRBJ2-7, with D perhaps TRBD1 or TRBD2 (7 bases each). Trimming took 7 bases from V and 6 from J, leaving 16 bases between them. CDR1 is SQVTM, CDR2 ANQGSEA, per germline. CDR3 length: 12 residues. This chain's CDR3 is CSAGGGGGEQYF. In nucleotides, the CDR3 is TGCAGCGCGGGAGGAGGGGGCGGCGAGCAGTACTTC.

The table lists this clonotype with many counts. Here the CDR3 DNA reads TGTGCCATCAGCCCTCTCGACAGGGGGATGAATGAGCAGTACTTC. It translates to CAISPLDRGMNEQYF. J is TRBJ2-7 and V is TRBV10-3; TRBD1 aligns across 9 bases. There are 15 residues in the CDR3. Germline CDR1 reads ENHRY; CDR2 reads SYGVKD. With V trimmed by 6 bases and J by 7 bases, 13 bases remained unmatched.

As concerns this clonotype: A much larger clone differs by one base, so this may be a read error. The gene calls are TRBV7-2 and TRBJ2-1, with 10 nucleotides matching TRBD2. This CDR3 region has 16 residues. The germline V gene has CDR1 SGHTA and CDR2 FQGNSA. This CDR3 reads CASSLEVAGGYKEQFF. CDR3 nucleotides: TGTGCCAGCAGCTTAGAGGTAGCGGGGGGTTACAAGGAGCAGTTCTTC.

This clonotype was counted ten times or more. The gene calls are TRBV4-2 and TRBJ2-7, with D perhaps TRBD1 or TRBD2 (5 bases each). Germline CDR1 and CDR2: LGHNA and YNFKEQ. V shed 0 bases and J shed 2 bases, with 8 bases lying between them. CDR3 length: 14 amino acids. The CDR3 DNA reads TGTGCCAGCAGCCAAGAATGGGGGACCTACGAGCAGTACTTC. Its protein is CASSQEWGTYEQYF.

This clonotype has just a few counts. The V and J genes are TRBV7-6 and TRBJ2-1; D remains unclear. Trimming shortened V by 2 bases and J by 7 bases, and 15 bases separated the two germline ends. CDR1 and CDR2 (germline): SGHVS, FNYEAQ. The CDR3 spans 15 residues. CDR3 sequence: CASSLTGRRLNEQFF. For the CDR3, the DNA is TGTGCCAGCAGCTTAACGGGCAGGAGATTGAATGAGCAGTTCTTC.

This clonotype was observed at least ten times. The rearrangement joins TRBV12-3 or TRBV12-4 to TRBJ1-5; unclear D gene. This CDR3 spans 12 amino acids. The V end was cut by 4 bases, the J end by 7 bases, with 8 bases between. DNA of the CDR3: TGTGCCAGCAGTTCGGTGGACCAGCCCCAGCATTTT. Translation gives CASSSVDQPQHF.

This clonotype was detected a few times. The chain has TRBV7-2 and TRBJ2-3; the match to TRBD2 covers 8 bases. Germline V gene sequence: CDR1 SGHTA, CDR2 FQGNSA. The CDR3 runs to 17 residues. The J segment lost 4 bases and the V segment lost 0 bases, leaving 9 bases of the junction unmatched. CDR3: CASSLAGGSGASDTQYF. The DNA of the CDR3 is TGTGCCAGCAGCTTAGCTGGTGGTAGCGGGGCATCAGATACGCAGTATTTT.

The table lists this clonotype with many counts. The rearrangement links TRBV27 to TRBJ1-2; tentatively, D is TRBD1 (6 bases). Per the germline V gene, CDR1 is MNHEY and CDR2 is SMNVEV (reference sequence). There are 13 residues in the CDR3. V lost 8 bases, J lost 4 bases, and 14 bases lay in between. Here the CDR3 reads CASGLGGTYGYTF. In nucleotides, the CDR3 is TGTGCCAGCGGACTAGGGGGTACCTATGGCTACACCTTC.

This clonotype was seen at least ten times. The chain carries TRBV5-1 and TRBJ2-1; a weak D match, TRBD1 (6 bases). Deletions cut 7 bases from V and 9 bases from J, with 14 bases between. This CDR3 has 12 residues. Germline V lookup: CDR1 SGHRS, CDR2 YFSETQ. The CDR3 reads CASASTRGEQFF. CDR3 DNA sequence: TGCGCCAGCGCCTCGACCAGGGGTGAGCAGTTCTTC.

The chain uses TRBV20-1 and TRBJ2-3, with TRBD2 identical over 8 bases. The length of the CDR3 is 15 residues. Trimming took 6 bases from V and 3 from J; bases not matched to a gene: 11. Germline-derived CDR1 and CDR2 are DFQATT and SNEGSKA (reference sequence). The CDR3 nucleotides read TGCAGTGCCGAATTACCGGGACTAGGGACAGATACGCAGTATTTT. Residues: CSAELPGLGTDTQYF.

This clonotype was seen many times. This chain connects TRBV7-9 to TRBJ2-7; the D gene is possibly TRBD1 (5 bases). This CDR3 is 14 amino acids long. CDR1 is SEHNR and CDR2 is FQNEAQ in the germline V gene (reference sequence). Trimming removed 5 bases at V and 2 bases at J, with 13 bases between. CDR3 sequence: CASSAGQGTYEQYF. The CDR3 DNA sequence: TGTGCCAGCAGCGCCGGCCAGGGAACCTACGAGCAGTACTTC.

The chain joins TRBV4-1 to TRBJ2-1; D gene ambiguous. CDR1 MGHRA and CDR2 YSYEKL come from the germline V gene. This CDR3 spans 15 amino acids. The V end was cut by 4 bases, the J end by 3 bases, with 13 bases between. This chain's CDR3 is CASSRNNMGYNEQFF. The CDR3 coding sequence is TGCGCCAGCAGCCGAAATAACATGGGCTACAATGAGCAGTTCTTC.